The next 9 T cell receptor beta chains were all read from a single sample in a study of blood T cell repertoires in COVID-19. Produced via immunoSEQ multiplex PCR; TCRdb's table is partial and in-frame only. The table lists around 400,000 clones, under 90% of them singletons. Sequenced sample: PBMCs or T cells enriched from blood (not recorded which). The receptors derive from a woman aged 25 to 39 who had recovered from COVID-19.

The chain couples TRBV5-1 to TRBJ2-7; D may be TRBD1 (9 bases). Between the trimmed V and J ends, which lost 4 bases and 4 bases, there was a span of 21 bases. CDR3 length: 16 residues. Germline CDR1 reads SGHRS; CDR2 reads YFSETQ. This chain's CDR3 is CASSPGTGSGGYEQYF. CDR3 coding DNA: TGCGCCAGCAGCCCCGGGACAGGGAGCGGGGGTTACGAGCAGTACTTC.

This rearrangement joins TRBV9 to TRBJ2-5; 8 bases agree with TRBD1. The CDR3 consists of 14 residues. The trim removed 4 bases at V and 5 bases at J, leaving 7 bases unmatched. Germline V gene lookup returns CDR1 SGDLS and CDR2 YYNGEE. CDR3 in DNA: TGTGCCAGCAGCCCCGGACAGGGTTGGGAGACCCAGTACTTC. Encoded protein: CASSPGQGWETQYF.

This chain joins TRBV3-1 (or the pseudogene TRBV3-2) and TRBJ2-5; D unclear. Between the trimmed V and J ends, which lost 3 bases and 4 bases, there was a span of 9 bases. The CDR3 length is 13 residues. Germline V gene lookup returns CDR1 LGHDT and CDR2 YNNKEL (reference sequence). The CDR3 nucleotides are TGTGCCAGCAGCCAGCGAGTCCCAGAGACCCAGTACTTC. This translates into CASSQRVPETQYF.

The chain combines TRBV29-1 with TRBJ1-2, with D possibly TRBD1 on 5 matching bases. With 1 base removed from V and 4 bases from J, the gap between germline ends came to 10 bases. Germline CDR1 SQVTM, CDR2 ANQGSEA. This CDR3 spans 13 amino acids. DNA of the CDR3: TGCAGCGTTGAAGCAGGGTTCGGCTATGGCTACACCTTC. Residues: CSVEAGFGYGYTF.

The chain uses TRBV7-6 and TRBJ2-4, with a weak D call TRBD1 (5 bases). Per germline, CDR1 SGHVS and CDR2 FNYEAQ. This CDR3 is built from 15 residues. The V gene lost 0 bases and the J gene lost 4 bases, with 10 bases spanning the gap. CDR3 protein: CASSLATRAKNIQYF. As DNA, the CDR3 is TGTGCCAGCAGCTTAGCGACCAGGGCAAAAAACATTCAGTACTTC. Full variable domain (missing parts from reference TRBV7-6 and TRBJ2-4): GAGVSQSPRYKVTKRGQDVALRCDPISGHVSLYWYRQALGQGPEFLTYFNYEAQQDKSGLPNDRFSAERPEGSISTLTIQRTEQRDSAMYRCASSLATRAKNIQYFGAGTRLSVL.

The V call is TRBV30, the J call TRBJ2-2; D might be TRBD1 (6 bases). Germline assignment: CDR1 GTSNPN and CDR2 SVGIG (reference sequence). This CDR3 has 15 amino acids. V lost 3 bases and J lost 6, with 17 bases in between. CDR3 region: CAWSLGGLTAGELFF. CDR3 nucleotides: TGTGCCTGGAGCCTAGGGGGTTTGACCGCCGGGGAGCTGTTTTTT.

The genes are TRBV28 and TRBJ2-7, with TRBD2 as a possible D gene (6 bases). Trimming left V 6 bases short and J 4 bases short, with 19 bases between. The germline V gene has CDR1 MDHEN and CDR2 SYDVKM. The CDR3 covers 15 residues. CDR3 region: CASRPTQGGLYEQYF. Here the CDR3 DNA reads TGTGCCAGCAGACCTACTCAGGGTGGACTATACGAGCAGTACTTC.

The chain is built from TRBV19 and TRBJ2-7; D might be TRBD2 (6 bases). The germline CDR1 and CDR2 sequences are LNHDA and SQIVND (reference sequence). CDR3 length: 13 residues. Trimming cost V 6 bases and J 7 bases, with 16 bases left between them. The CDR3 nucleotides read TGTGCCAGTAGGGTAGGAGGGGCGGAAGAGCAGTACTTC. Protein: CASRVGGAEEQYF.

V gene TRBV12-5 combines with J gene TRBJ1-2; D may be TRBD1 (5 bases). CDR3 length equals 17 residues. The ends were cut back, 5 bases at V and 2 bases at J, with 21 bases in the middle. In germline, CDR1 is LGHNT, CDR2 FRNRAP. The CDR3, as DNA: TGTGCTAGTGGTACCGGCTCAAGGACACTCGGGAACTATGGCTACACCTTC. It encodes CASGTGSRTLGNYGYTF.